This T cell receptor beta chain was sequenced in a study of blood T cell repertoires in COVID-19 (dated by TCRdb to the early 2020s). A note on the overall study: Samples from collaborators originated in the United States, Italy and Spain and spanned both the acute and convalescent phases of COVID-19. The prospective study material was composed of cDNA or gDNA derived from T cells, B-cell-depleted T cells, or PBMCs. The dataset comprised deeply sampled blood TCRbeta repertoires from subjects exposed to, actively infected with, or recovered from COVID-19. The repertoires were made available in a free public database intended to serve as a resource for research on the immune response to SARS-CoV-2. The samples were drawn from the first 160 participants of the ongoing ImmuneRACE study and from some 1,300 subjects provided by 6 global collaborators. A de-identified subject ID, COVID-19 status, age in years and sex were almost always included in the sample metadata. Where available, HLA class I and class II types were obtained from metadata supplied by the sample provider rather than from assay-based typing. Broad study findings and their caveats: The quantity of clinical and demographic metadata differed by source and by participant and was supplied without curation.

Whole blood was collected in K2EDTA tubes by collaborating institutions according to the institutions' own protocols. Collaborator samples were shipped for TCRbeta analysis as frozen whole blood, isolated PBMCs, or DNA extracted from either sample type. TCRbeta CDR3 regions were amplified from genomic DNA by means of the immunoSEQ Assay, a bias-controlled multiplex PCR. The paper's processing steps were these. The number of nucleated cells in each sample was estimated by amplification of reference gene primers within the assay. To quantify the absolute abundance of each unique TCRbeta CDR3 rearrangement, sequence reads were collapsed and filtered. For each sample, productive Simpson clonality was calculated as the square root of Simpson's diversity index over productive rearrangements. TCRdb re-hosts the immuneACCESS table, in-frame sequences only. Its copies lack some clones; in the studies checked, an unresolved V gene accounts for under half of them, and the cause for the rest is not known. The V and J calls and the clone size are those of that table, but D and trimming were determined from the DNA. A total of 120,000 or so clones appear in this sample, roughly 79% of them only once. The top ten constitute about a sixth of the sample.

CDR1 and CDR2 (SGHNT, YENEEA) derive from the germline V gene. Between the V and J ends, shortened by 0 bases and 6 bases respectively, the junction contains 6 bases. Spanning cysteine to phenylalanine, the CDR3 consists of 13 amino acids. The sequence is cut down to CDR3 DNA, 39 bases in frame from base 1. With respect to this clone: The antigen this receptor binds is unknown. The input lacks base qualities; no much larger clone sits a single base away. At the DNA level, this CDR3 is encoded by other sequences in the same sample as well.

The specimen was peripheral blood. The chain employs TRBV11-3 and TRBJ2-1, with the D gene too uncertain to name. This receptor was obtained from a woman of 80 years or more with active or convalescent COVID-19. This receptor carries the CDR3 CASSLDRVNEQFF. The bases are TGTGCCAGCAGCTTAGACCGGGTCAATGAGCAGTTCTTC.